Listed here are 7 T cell receptor beta chains from one sample, sequenced in a study of CD8 T cells in ankylosing spondylitis. Whole-study results and caveats: Made up of about eight highly homologous variants, a TCR beta motif appeared characteristic of ankylosing spondylitis blood.

Their specific antigens are unknown. TCRdb used MiXCR to reprocess the 5' RACE reads, holding one entry per CDR3 protein. The data contain just under 550,000 distinct CDR3 sequences, 12% of them singletons. The sequenced material came from blood, either unsorted or a sorted T cell fraction (not recorded which). These receptors all stem from a male donor with ankylosing spondylitis.

The chain combines TRBV20-1 with TRBJ2-1; 13 bases match TRBD2. CDR1 is DFQATT and CDR2 is SNEGSKA in the germline V gene (reference sequence). CDR3 length equals 14 residues. The V gene end was trimmed by 6 bases and the J gene end by 8 bases; junction bases not matched to a gene: 7. The CDR3 loop reads CSALTSGRAYEQFF. CDR3 DNA: TGCAGTGCGTTAACTAGCGGGAGGGCCTATGAGCAGTTCTTC.

This clonotype was found a few times. The J gene is TRBJ2-1, the V gene TRBV6-2 or TRBV6-3; D gene uncertain. The CDR3 runs to 14 residues. The germline V gene has CDR1 MNHEY and CDR2 SVGEGT. The ends were cut back, 8 bases at V and 0 bases at J, with 11 bases in the middle. CDR3 DNA: TGTGCCAGCTACTCCTACAGCTCCTACAATGAGCAGTTCTTC. Protein sequence: CASYSYSSYNEQFF.

Ten or more counts support this clonotype. This chain connects TRBV20-1 to TRBJ2-7; 8 positions match TRBD1. This CDR3 contains 14 residues. V dropped 2 bases and J dropped 3; count of bases not matched to a gene: 6. In germline, CDR1 is DFQATT, CDR2 SNEGSKA (reference sequence). CDR3 protein: CSARRGTGFYEQYF. CDR3 DNA sequence: TGCAGTGCTAGAAGAGGGACAGGATTCTACGAGCAGTACTTC.

In this sample, this clonotype turned up a few times. In nucleotides, the CDR3 is TGTGCCAGCAGCCAAGCCCCGGGCTTAGGTATGACTTTCTTT. Its protein is CASSQAPGLGMTFF. The V call is TRBV3-1, the J call TRBJ1-1, with D hard to call. The V end was cut by 1 base, the J end by 12 bases, with 18 bases between. CDR1 and CDR2 from the germline V gene are LGHDT and YNNKEL (reference sequence). CDR3 length equals 14 residues.

This clonotype was detected only a few times. This rearrangement joins TRBV20-1 to TRBJ1-1; perhaps TRBD1 as D (5 bases). The germline V gene encodes CDR1 DFQATT and CDR2 SNEGSKA (reference sequence). This CDR3 comprises 14 residues. Deletions cut 6 bases from V and 1 base from J, with 15 bases between. In DNA, the CDR3 is TGCAGTGCGCCCGCTGGGGGGGAGAACACTGAAGCTTTCTTT. As protein: CSAPAGGENTEAFF.

This rearrangement joins TRBV20-1 to TRBJ2-5; D is unresolved. Trimming shortened V by 3 bases and J by 4 bases, and 9 bases separated the two germline ends. This CDR3 contains 12 residues. Germline V lookup: CDR1 DFQATT, CDR2 SNEGSKA (reference sequence). In DNA, the CDR3 is TGCAGTGCTAGTACCCAGATAGAGACCCAGTACTTC. Translated, it gives CSASTQIETQYF.

This clonotype has only a few counts. J is TRBJ2-2 and V is TRBV5-1; D unresolved. V was cut by 0 bases and J by 5 bases, with 11 bases left in between. Looked up from germline, CDR1 is SGHRS and CDR2 is YFSETQ. The CDR3 length is 15 residues. CDR3 protein: CASSLAISSTGELFF. The CDR3 DNA follows: TGCGCCAGCAGCTTGGCCATTAGTAGTACCGGGGAGCTGTTTTTT.